The present entry profiles one T cell receptor (beta chain) with its context. This clonotype was seen many times. This receptor's antigen is unknown. One base away there is no much larger clone; base qualities are not given. The data originate from a study of T cell repertoires and leukemia-associated antigens (dated by TCRdb to the late 2010s). Study-level background: Each sample yielded about 5.1 to 7 million read pairs and about 3.3 to 5.0 million effective reads, roughly 16 million effective reads overall. In vitro peptide stimulation of healthy T cells was used with the aim of identifying the antigen recognized by a TCR Vbeta21 clone previously found in CML patients. Results and caveats for the whole study, not just this receptor: The four groups showed no significant differences in numbers of Vbeta genes (about 59), Jbeta genes (under 15), VDJ rearrangements, or unique CDR3s. The antigen specificity and function of the expanded clones were not directly tested, and further investigation of both was required.

Total RNA was extracted from the cultured T cells using TRIzol reagent. 5' rapid amplification of cDNA ends (5'RACE) was the method used to amplify TCRbeta libraries from the RNA. Library concentration and integrity were checked with Qubit, an Agilent instrument, and quantitative PCR before sequencing. Sequencing of qualified libraries was performed on Illumina HiSeq or MiSeq by a commercial service provider. In the original analysis: MiXCR version 1.8.2 was used to identify TCR sequences in each sample. To qualify, a clone needed a CDR3 longer than four amino acids, an in-frame nucleotide length, and no stop codon. A read counted as effective if the read contained the complete CDR3 structure. RT-PCR with 24 Vbeta primers, GeneScan spectratyping, and Sanger sequencing were used to validate expanded clones. TCRdb trimmed the raw reads at Q25, called clones with MiXCR and kept productive beta chains. Identical CDR3 protein sequences are pooled into one entry, listed with their most common genes and DNA. These V and J calls rely on TCRdb rather than the paper's analysis. This sample has about 15,000 distinct CDR3 sequences in its table, and roughly 40% of those were observed once. The top ten constitute about 10% of the sample.

CD3+ T cells were first rested overnight at less than 3 million cells/mL in RPMI 1640 without fetal bovine serum. Following the manufacturer's instructions, MACS immunomagnetic beads were used to pull CD3+ T cells out of the PBMCs. Looking up the germline V gene (reference sequence) yields CDR1 LGHDT and CDR2 YNNKEL. Inclusive of the bounding cysteine and phenylalanine, the CDR3 is 16 residues long. Only the CDR3 part of the read is kept: 48 bases, read in frame from the first base. The junction shows trimming of 2 bases on V and 4 bases on J, and the gene matches do not reach 5 bases of it. The TCR was taken from a female donor in good health. The chain links TRBV3-1 with TRBJ1-4, and 9 bases in between align with TRBD1. The specimen was CD3+ T cells sorted from blood and cultured. This receptor has the CDR3 CASSQPGQGFNEKLFF. The bases read TGTGCCAGCAGCCAACCTGGACAGGGGTTTAATGAAAAACTGTTTTTT.